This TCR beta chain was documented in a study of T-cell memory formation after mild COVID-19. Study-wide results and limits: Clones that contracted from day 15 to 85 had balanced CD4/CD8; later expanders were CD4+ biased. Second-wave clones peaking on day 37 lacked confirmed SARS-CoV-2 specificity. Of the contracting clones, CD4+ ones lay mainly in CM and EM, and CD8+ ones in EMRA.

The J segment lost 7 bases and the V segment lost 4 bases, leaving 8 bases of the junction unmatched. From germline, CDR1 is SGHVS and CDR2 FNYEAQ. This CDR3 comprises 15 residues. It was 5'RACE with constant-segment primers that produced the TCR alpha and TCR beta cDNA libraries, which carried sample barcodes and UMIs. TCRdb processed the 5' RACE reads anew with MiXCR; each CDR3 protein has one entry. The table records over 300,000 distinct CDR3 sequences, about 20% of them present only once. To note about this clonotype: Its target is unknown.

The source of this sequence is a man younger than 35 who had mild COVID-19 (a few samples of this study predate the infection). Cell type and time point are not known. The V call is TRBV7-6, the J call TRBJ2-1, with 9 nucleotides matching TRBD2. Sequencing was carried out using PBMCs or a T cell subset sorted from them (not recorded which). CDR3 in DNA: TGTGCCAGCAGCTCCTGGAGCGGGGGGTTGAATGAGCAGTTCTTC. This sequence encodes CASSSWSGGLNEQFF.